These 14 T cell receptor beta chains were sequenced from one sample in a study of cytomegalovirus exposure and HLA in healthy donors. The PCR ran on 60 Vbeta and 13 Jbeta primers. Clones were sequenced by immunoSEQ multiplex PCR, and TCRdb holds only the in-frame ones, with some missing. The table records roughly 190,000 clones, about 9% of them present only once. The sample was PBMCs. The source of these receptors is a woman aged 25 to 45 in good health and CMV-seropositive.

This chain uses TRBV5-1 with TRBJ1-2; D possibly corresponds to TRBD1 (6 bases). The CDR3 sequence is 14 residues long. Germline CDR1 is SGHRS and CDR2 is YFSETQ. The V gene lost 4 bases and the J gene lost 0 bases, with 10 bases spanning the gap. This chain's CDR3 is CASSQDSSNYGYTF. CDR3 DNA: TGCGCCAGCAGCCAGGACAGTTCTAACTATGGCTACACCTTC.

The V gene is TRBV6-5, the J gene TRBJ2-5, with TRBD1 identical over 9 bases. Germline CDR1 is MNHEY and CDR2 is SVGAGI. The CDR3 runs to 15 residues. V shed 2 bases, J shed 3 bases, and the junction held 4 bases outside the gene matches. The CDR3 spells CASSYHRGQKETQYF. The DNA for the CDR3 is TGTGCCAGCAGTTACCACAGGGGGCAAAAAGAGACCCAGTACTTC.

The genes are TRBV1 and TRBJ1-2. TRBV1 is labeled a pseudogene. CDR3 size: 14 residues. The CDR3 reads CTSSQDAIKRGYTF. The CDR3, as DNA: TGCACCAGCAGCCAAGATGCGATCAAGCGTGGCTACACCTTC.

This rearrangement joins TRBV2 to TRBJ2-5; 8 nucleotides agree with TRBD2. V gave up 3 bases and J gave up 4 bases; unmatched junction bases: 7. The CDR3 is 15 amino acids. Germline V lookup: CDR1 SNHLY, CDR2 FYNNEI. The CDR3 region has the DNA TGTGCCAGCAGTGATTCAGCGGGAGTGAGAGAGACCCAGTACTTC. Its protein is CASSDSAGVRETQYF.

The chain is built from TRBV7-9 and TRBJ2-5; 7 bases agree with TRBD2. The J segment lost 5 bases and the V segment lost 2 bases, leaving 11 bases of the junction unmatched. Looked up from germline, CDR1 is SEHNR and CDR2 is FQNEAQ (reference sequence). CDR3 length: 16 residues. The chain's CDR3 is CASSLLGAGYRETQYF. The CDR3 nucleotides read TGTGCCAGCAGCTTATTGGGAGCGGGGTACAGGGAGACCCAGTACTTC. Supplemented by reference TRBV7-9 and TRBJ2-5, the full variable domain reads DTGVSQNPRHKITKRGQNVTFRCDPISEHNRLYWYRQTLGQGPEFLTYFQNEAQLEKSRLLSDRFSAERPKGSFSTLEIQRTEQGDSAMYLCASSLLGAGYRETQYFGPGTRLLVL.

V usage is TRBV19 and J usage is TRBJ1-1; no definite D call. CDR1 is LNHDA, CDR2 SQIVND, per germline (reference sequence). CDR3 length equals 12 residues. The V gene lost 8 bases and the J gene lost 5 bases, with 12 bases spanning the gap. For the CDR3, the DNA is TGTGCCAGTTTACGGGGTTGGACTGAAGCTTTCTTT. This encodes CASLRGWTEAFF.

CDR3 amino acids: CASSIYGERETQYF. For the CDR3, the DNA is TGTGCCAGTAGTATCTACGGGGAGCGAGAGACCCAGTACTTC. The V call is TRBV19, the J call TRBJ2-5, with D perhaps TRBD2 (5 bases). V lost 3 bases and J lost 4, with 12 bases in between. There are 14 residues in the CDR3. CDR1 is LNHDA, CDR2 SQIVND, per germline (reference sequence).

This clone showed up just a few times. The chain recombines TRBV29-1 with TRBJ1-2; D remains unclear. This CDR3 spans 11 amino acids. Germline V gene sequence: CDR1 SQVTM, CDR2 ANQGSEA. The V end was cut by 3 bases, the J end by 3 bases, with 5 bases between. The CDR3 here is CSVESDYGYTF. The DNA for the CDR3 is TGCAGCGTTGAGAGCGACTATGGCTACACCTTC.

Only a few counts were recorded for this clone. This rearrangement joins TRBV29-1 to TRBJ2-7; the D gene is possibly TRBD1 (6 bases). CDR1 SQVTM and CDR2 ANQGSEA come from the germline V gene. The CDR3 runs 13 residues. Trimming removed 6 bases from V and 2 bases from J, with 14 bases in between. The CDR3 here is CSVVPGQTYEQYF. The CDR3 DNA reads as TGCAGCGTGGTCCCGGGACAAACCTACGAGCAGTACTTC.

The J gene is TRBJ2-7, the V gene TRBV9; TRBD2 matches 14 bases. Unmatched junction bases numbered 1, after V lost 3 bases and J lost 2 bases. The germline gives CDR1 SGDLS, CDR2 YYNGEE. This CDR3 has 15 residues. The CDR3 bases are TGTGCCAGCAGCGGGACTAGCGGGGGGCCCTACGAGCAGTACTTC. This translates into CASSGTSGGPYEQYF. The full variable domain, in which reference TRBV9 and TRBJ2-7 provide the parts outside the CDR3, is DSGVTQTPKHLITATGQRVTLRCSPRSGDLSVYWYQQSLDQGLQFLIQYYNGEERAKGNILERFSAQQFPDLHSELNLSSLELGDSALYFCASSGTSGGPYEQYFGPGTRLTVT.

Only a few counts were recorded for this clone. The V and J genes are TRBV29-1 and TRBJ2-1; a weak D match, TRBD2 (5 bases). Germline lookup yields CDR1 SQVTM and CDR2 ANQGSEA. The CDR3 sequence is 15 residues long. Trimming left V 3 bases short and J 2 bases short, with 14 bases between. CDR3 sequence reads: CSVEGAPVTYNEQFF. The CDR3 DNA sequence: TGCAGCGTTGAGGGAGCGCCGGTAACCTACAATGAGCAGTTCTTC.

This clone appeared a few times. This sequence joins TRBV27 and TRBJ2-5; D is ambiguous. The J call may be wrong; the DNA end is better matched by TRBJ2-7. Germline V gene data show CDR1 as MNHEY and CDR2 as SMNVEV (reference sequence). This CDR3 has 11 amino acids. The CDR3 here is CASSRSYEQYF. In DNA form, the CDR3 reads TGTGCCAGCAGCCGTTCCTACGAGCAGTACTTC.

This clone has a handful of counts. J is TRBJ1-2 and V is TRBV29-1, with 9 bases aligning to TRBD1. Germline V CDR1 and CDR2: SQVTM, ANQGSEA. This CDR3 has 13 residues. Germline trimming cut 7 bases from V and 3 bases from J; bases unmatched to any gene: 6. As DNA, the CDR3 is TGCAGCGCCCAGGGACAGGGTGACTATGGCTACACCTTC. Protein product: CSAQGQGDYGYTF.

This clone was found a few times. V is TRBV30 and J is TRBJ1-3; a possible D gene is TRBD1 (5 bases). In germline, CDR1 is GTSNPN, CDR2 SVGIG (reference sequence). The CDR3 has 15 residues. V lost 6 bases, J lost 0 bases, and 15 bases lay in between. The CDR3 loop reads CACEGVTRSGNTIYF. CDR3 bases: TGTGCCTGCGAAGGGGTGACGCGCTCTGGAAACACCATATATTTT. The full variable domain, completed using reference TRBV30 and TRBJ1-3, is SQTIHQWPATLVQPVGSPLSLECTVEGTSNPNLYWYRQAAGRGLQLLFYSVGIGQISSEVPQNLSASRPQDRQFILSSKKLLLSDSGFYLCACEGVTRSGNTIYFGEGSWLTVV.